Presented here are 14 T cell receptor beta chains from one specimen sequenced in a study of blood T cell repertoires in COVID-19. The data were produced by immunoSEQ multiplex PCR, yet TCRdb's version contains in-frame clones alone and is incomplete. The data contain approximately 280,000 clones, roughly 84% of them singletons. Sequenced material: peripheral blood. The receptors were sampled from a human donor with COVID-19, enrolled during active disease. The donor label of this sample is uncertain.

This chain uses TRBV7-9 with TRBJ1-5; the D gene is possibly TRBD1 (5 bases). The CDR3 is made up of 17 amino acids. CDR1 is SEHNR and CDR2 is FQNEAQ in the germline V gene (reference sequence). V gave up 0 bases and J gave up 0 bases, with 12 bases separating them. The CDR3 region is CASSLAGAGISNQPQHF. CDR3 DNA: TGTGCCAGCAGCTTAGCTGGGGCAGGGATTAGCAATCAGCCCCAGCATTTT.

Only one count was recorded for this clone. The genes are TRBV9 and TRBJ2-2, with TRBD2 matching 11 bases. The CDR3 covers 17 residues. Germline CDR1 SGDLS, CDR2 YYNGEE. The trim removed 0 bases at V and 7 bases at J, leaving 8 bases unmatched. The DNA for the CDR3 is TGTGCCAGCAGCGTAGTTCCTAGCGGGAGGAGGGGCGGGGAGCTGTTTTTT. Encoded protein: CASSVVPSGRRGGELFF.

The J gene is TRBJ2-7, the V gene TRBV3-1 (or the pseudogene TRBV3-2); possible D gene TRBD1, 6 bases. Trimming shortened V by 1 base and J by 5 bases, and 9 bases separated the two germline ends. This CDR3 spans 13 amino acids. Germline V gene data show CDR1 as LGHDT and CDR2 as YNNKEL (reference sequence). In DNA form, the CDR3 reads TGTGCCAGCAGCCAAGGGGGGACACACGAGCAGTACTTC. This codes for CASSQGGTHEQYF.

V and J are TRBV7-9 and TRBJ1-1; D gene ambiguous. Germline-derived CDR1 and CDR2 are SEHNR and FQNEAQ (reference sequence). The V and J ends lost 6 bases and 1 base respectively, with 9 bases between them. CDR3 size: 13 residues. Here the CDR3 DNA reads TGTGCCAGCAGTGCCGACACGAACACTGAAGCTTTCTTT. It is translated as CASSADTNTEAFF. The full variable domain, rest sourced from reference TRBV7-9 and TRBJ1-1, is DTGVSQNPRHKITKRGQNVTFRCDPISEHNRLYWYRQTLGQGPEFLTYFQNEAQLEKSRLLSDRFSAERPKGSFSTLEIQRTEQGDSAMYLCASSADTNTEAFFGQGTRLTVV.

This clone was seen a handful of times. The chain couples TRBV4-3 to TRBJ1-1, with D possibly matching TRBD1 (6 bases). In germline, CDR1 is LGHNA, CDR2 YSLEER. This CDR3 comprises 17 residues. Trimming left V 0 bases short and J 9 bases short, with 23 bases between. In DNA, the CDR3 is TGCGCCAGCAGCCAAGACCTTGGCTCAGGGACATATAATAAAGCTTTCTTT. Protein sequence: CASSQDLGSGTYNKAFF.

In the case of this clone: Other nucleotide sequences from this sample produce the same CDR3. V usage is TRBV5-1 and J usage is TRBJ2-1; 11 nucleotides line up with TRBD2. The germline V gene has CDR1 SGHRS and CDR2 YFSETQ. This CDR3 comprises 15 residues. J was trimmed by 7 bases and V by 4 bases; bases with no gene match: 7. This CDR3 reads CASSIGTSGSNEQFF. The CDR3 coding sequence is TGCGCCAGCAGCATTGGTACTAGCGGGAGTAATGAGCAGTTCTTC. Full variable domain (remainder filled in from reference TRBV5-1 and TRBJ2-1): KAGVTQTPRYLIKTRGQQVTLSCSPISGHRSVSWYQQTPGQGLQFLFEYFSETQRNKGNFPGRFSGRQFSNSRSEMNVSTLELGDSALYLCASSIGTSGSNEQFFGPGTRLTVL.

This chain connects TRBV9 to TRBJ1-4; a weak D match, TRBD1 (5 bases). The CDR3 has 15 amino acids. CDR1 and CDR2 from the germline V gene are SGDLS and YYNGEE. The ends were cut back, 4 bases at V and 5 bases at J, with 15 bases in the middle. Here the CDR3 DNA reads TGTGCCAGCAGCCCTCCTGCAGGGTCAAATGAAAAACTGTTTTTT. Residues: CASSPPAGSNEKLFF.

The CDR3 DNA sequence: TGTGCCACCAGTGATTCGAGGTGGCCTGCGGGCGATGAGCAGTTCTTC. It encodes CATSDSRWPAGDEQFF. The chain has TRBV24-1 and TRBJ2-1; D may be TRBD2 (5 bases). The CDR3 has 16 residues. CDR1 KGHDR and CDR2 SFDVKD come from the germline V gene. V dropped 2 bases and J dropped 8 bases, with 18 bases sitting between them.

The rearrangement uses TRBV7-8 and TRBJ1-2; D uncertain. This CDR3 comprises 15 residues. V shed 2 bases and J shed 1 base, with 11 bases lying between them. Per germline, CDR1 SGHVS and CDR2 FQNEAQ. This chain's CDR3 is CASSLRRGSNYGYTF. The CDR3 DNA is TGTGCCAGCAGCTTACGGAGAGGGAGTAACTATGGCTACACCTTC.

The rearrangement uses TRBV5-1 and TRBJ2-2; tentatively, D is TRBD2 (6 bases). This CDR3 spans 15 amino acids. Germline V CDR1 and CDR2: SGHRS, YFSETQ. Trimming took off 4 bases at V and 4 bases at J, with 14 bases between the two ends. CDR3 nucleotide sequence: TGCGCCAGCAGCGGGGGACTTCGTAGCACCGGGGAGCTGTTTTTT. As protein: CASSGGLRSTGELFF.

The chain couples TRBV6-5 to TRBJ1-4; D unclear. The V and J ends lost 6 bases and 11 bases respectively, with 10 bases between them. From germline, CDR1 is MNHEY and CDR2 SVGAGI. The CDR3 contains 11 residues. The CDR3 region is CASRSAGKLFF. The CDR3 region has the DNA TGTGCCAGCAGATCTGCGGGGAAACTGTTTTTT.

The chain links TRBV28 to TRBJ2-7; 8 positions agree with TRBD1. Germline CDR1 reads MDHEN; CDR2 reads SYDVKM. V lost 3 bases to trimming and J lost 3 bases; unmatched junction nucleotides: 7. CDR3 length: 15 residues. CDR3 protein: CASSLLMTGVYEQYF. The DNA for the CDR3 is TGTGCCAGCAGTTTGCTAATGACAGGGGTCTACGAGCAGTACTTC.

The genes are TRBV11-2 and TRBJ2-7; 11 bases are a match to TRBD1. CDR3 length: 15 amino acids. V trimming: 5 bases; J trimming: 4 bases; junction bases outside the gene matches: 7. The germline V gene has CDR1 SGHAT and CDR2 FQNNGV. The CDR3 protein is CASSPGQGARYEQYF. The CDR3 DNA reads TGTGCCAGCAGCCCCGGACAGGGGGCGCGTTACGAGCAGTACTTC. The whole variable domain, remainder taken from reference TRBV11-2 and TRBJ2-7, is EAGVAQSPRYKIIEKRQSVAFWCNPISGHATLYWYQQILGQGPKLLIQFQNNGVVDDSQLPKDRFSAERLKGVDSTLKIQPAKLEDSAVYLCASSPGQGARYEQYFGPGTRLTVT.

The CDR3 bases are TGTGCCACCAGCCCTACAGTAAACGGAAACACCATATATTTT. This sequence encodes CATSPTVNGNTIYF. The chain has TRBV15 and TRBJ1-3; D not certain. With 5 bases removed from V and 4 bases from J, the gap between germline ends came to 12 bases. The length of the CDR3 is 14 residues. CDR1 and CDR2 (germline): LNHNV, YYDKDF (reference sequence).